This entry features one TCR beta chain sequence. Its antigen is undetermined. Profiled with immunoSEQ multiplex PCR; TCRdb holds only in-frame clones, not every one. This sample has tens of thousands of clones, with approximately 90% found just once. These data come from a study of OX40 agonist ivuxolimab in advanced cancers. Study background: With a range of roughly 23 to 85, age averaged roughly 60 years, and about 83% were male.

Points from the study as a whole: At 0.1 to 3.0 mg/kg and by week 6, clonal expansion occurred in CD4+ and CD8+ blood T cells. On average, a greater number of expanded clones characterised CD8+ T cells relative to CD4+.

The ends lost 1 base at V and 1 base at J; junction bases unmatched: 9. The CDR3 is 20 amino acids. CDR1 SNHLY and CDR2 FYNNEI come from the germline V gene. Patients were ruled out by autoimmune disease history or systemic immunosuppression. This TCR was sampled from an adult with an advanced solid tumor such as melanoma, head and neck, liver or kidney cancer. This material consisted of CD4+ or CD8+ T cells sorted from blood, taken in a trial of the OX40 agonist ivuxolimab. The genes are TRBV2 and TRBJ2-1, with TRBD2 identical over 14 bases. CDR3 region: CASSEGGGLAGVGSYNEQFF. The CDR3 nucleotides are TGTGCCAGCAGTGAAGGCGGGGGACTAGCGGGGGTAGGGTCCTACAATGAGCAGTTCTTC.